The 30 T cell receptor beta chains below were found in one sample sequenced in a study of cytomegalovirus exposure and HLA in healthy donors. PCR involved 60 Vbeta and 13 Jbeta primers. The repertoire was sequenced with immunoSEQ multiplex PCR; TCRdb's copy has only in-frame clones and lacks some. The data hold some 120,000 clones, with 74% observed a single time. The sample comprised PBMCs. Source of these receptors: a woman between 50 and 59 years old in good health and CMV-seropositive.

This clone was seen only a few times. The chain employs TRBV6-6 and TRBJ1-2; 8 bases map to TRBD1. CDR3 length: 14 amino acids. The ends lost 7 bases at V and 4 bases at J; junction bases unmatched: 8. Looked up from germline, CDR1 is MNHNY and CDR2 is SVGAGI (reference sequence). CDR3 residues: CASTPIQGAYGYTF. The CDR3 region has the DNA TGTGCCAGCACCCCCATCCAGGGGGCCTATGGCTACACCTTC.

The V call is TRBV7-2, the J call TRBJ1-2, with a weak D call TRBD1 (6 bases). Germline V CDR1 and CDR2: SGHTA, FQGNSA. CDR3 length: 13 residues. Trimming removed 4 bases at V and 8 bases at J, with 14 bases between. CDR3 DNA: TGTGCCAGCAGCTCCTACAGGGTACTGGGCTACACCTTC. Protein: CASSSYRVLGYTF.

This chain links TRBV7-2 with TRBJ1-4; TRBD1 aligns across 9 bases. Trimming took 1 base from V and 7 from J; bases not matched to a gene: 7. CDR3 size: 16 residues. The germline V gene has CDR1 SGHTA and CDR2 FQGNSA. The CDR3 DNA follows: TGTGCCAGCAGCTTAGGACAGGGGGTTGTCGGTGAAAAACTGTTTTTT. Protein sequence: CASSLGQGVVGEKLFF.

This rearrangement joins TRBV6-6 to TRBJ2-1; unclear D gene. The V end lost 3 bases, the J end lost 7 bases, and 7 bases lay between the germline ends. CDR3 length equals 12 residues. CDR1 and CDR2 from the germline V gene are MNHNY and SVGAGI (reference sequence). CDR3 DNA: TGTGCCAGCAGTTATACTCTTAATGAGCAGTTCTTC. This translates into CASSYTLNEQFF.

The rearrangement uses TRBV6-5 and TRBJ2-7; D is unclear. Trimming stripped 7 bases from V and 1 base from J, with 8 bases between. CDR1 and CDR2 (germline): MNHEY, SVGAGI. This CDR3 has 12 amino acids. CDR3 region: CASKALSYEQYF. CDR3 sequence (DNA): TGTGCCAGCAAAGCGTTGTCCTACGAGCAGTACTTC.

The chain has TRBV19 and TRBJ2-1, with D tentatively TRBD1 (6 bases). Germline V gives CDR1 LNHDA, CDR2 SQIVND (reference sequence). The V end was cut by 5 bases, the J end by 3 bases, with 17 bases between. The CDR3 runs to 16 residues. CDR3 loop: CASSPPGVVGYNEQFF. In nucleotides, the CDR3 is TGTGCCAGTAGTCCTCCAGGGGTCGTGGGCTACAATGAGCAGTTCTTC. Complete variable domain (other parts from reference TRBV19 and TRBJ2-1): DGGITQSPKYLFRKEGQNVTLSCEQNLNHDAMYWYRQDPGQGLRLIYYSQIVNDFQKGDIAEGYSVSREKKESFPLTVTSAQKNPTAFYLCASSPPGVVGYNEQFFGPGTRLTVL.

In this sample, this clone turned up once. The rearrangement links TRBV19 to TRBJ2-6; 7 nucleotides match TRBD1. With V trimmed by 4 bases and J by 0 bases, 6 bases remained unmatched. CDR3 length: 17 amino acids. CDR1 is LNHDA, CDR2 SQIVND, per germline (reference sequence). CDR3 DNA sequence: TGTGCCAGTAGTAACAGGGGCCTAAGCTCTGGGGCCAACGTCCTGACTTTC. This translates into CASSNRGLSSGANVLTF.

The sample holds a few counts of this clone. The chain carries TRBV27 and TRBJ1-5; D is undetermined. Trimming took 6 bases from V and 10 from J, leaving 16 bases between them. Germline CDR1 reads MNHEY; CDR2 reads SMNVEV (reference sequence). The CDR3 is made up of 13 amino acids. In DNA, the CDR3 is TGTGCCAGCAGCTTTGAGGGCCCTCGACCCCAGCATTTT. Translated: CASSFEGPRPQHF.

The chain employs TRBV13 and TRBJ2-1; 7 bases are a match to TRBD1. Germline CDR1 reads PRHDT; CDR2 reads FYEKMQ (reference sequence). The CDR3 length is 14 residues. Trimming cost V 5 bases and J 6 bases; bases outside gene matches: 7. The CDR3 coding sequence is TGTGCCAGCAGCGACAGGGTAGGTGGCAATGAGCAGTTCTTC. It specifies CASSDRVGGNEQFF.

This clone occurred a few times. CDR3 protein: CARQEVGGVGYEQYF. DNA of the CDR3: TGTGCCAGACAGGAAGTCGGGGGGGTAGGGTACGAGCAGTACTTC. J is TRBJ2-7 and V is TRBV2, with TRBD2 matching 8 bases. The CDR3 extends over 15 amino acids. Germline trimming cut 9 bases from V and 4 bases from J; bases unmatched to any gene: 14. The germline V gene encodes CDR1 SNHLY and CDR2 FYNNEI. Filled out from reference TRBV2 and TRBJ2-7, the complete variable domain reads EPEVTQTPSHQVTQMGQEVILRCVPISNHLYFYWYRQILGQKVEFLVSFYNNEISEKSEIFDDQFSVERPDGSNFTLKIRSTKLEDSAMYFCARQEVGGVGYEQYFGPGTRLTVT.

The rearrangement joins TRBV7-9 to TRBJ1-5; D is unresolved. Germline lookup yields CDR1 SEHNR and CDR2 FQNEAQ (reference sequence). V was clipped by 4 bases and J by 4 bases, with 14 bases between them. The CDR3 has 15 amino acids. CDR3 region: CASSSSGSENQPQHF. The DNA of the CDR3 is TGTGCCAGCAGCTCCTCGGGATCTGAGAATCAGCCCCAGCATTTT.

This chain uses TRBV19 with TRBJ1-4; no clear D. The CDR3 totals 14 residues. Per the germline V gene, CDR1 is LNHDA and CDR2 is SQIVND (reference sequence). Trimming shortened V by 4 bases and J by 4 bases, and 10 bases separated the two germline ends. The CDR3 reads CASSNVGYNEKLFF. The CDR3 DNA follows: TGTGCCAGTAGTAATGTCGGTTATAATGAAAAACTGTTTTTT. The entire variable domain, with the rest obtained from reference TRBV19 and TRBJ1-4, is as follows: DGGITQSPKYLFRKEGQNVTLSCEQNLNHDAMYWYRQDPGQGLRLIYYSQIVNDFQKGDIAEGYSVSREKKESFPLTVTSAQKNPTAFYLCASSNVGYNEKLFFGSGTQLSVL.

V and J are TRBV19 and TRBJ1-5, with 8 bases that match TRBD1. CDR3 length: 16 residues. Germline V gives CDR1 LNHDA, CDR2 SQIVND (reference sequence). V dropped 3 bases and J dropped 6; count of bases not matched to a gene: 10. CDR3 nucleotides: TGTGCCAGTAGTATCCACCGGACAGGGACCGGTCAGCCCCAGCATTTT. Amino acids: CASSIHRTGTGQPQHF. Filled out from reference TRBV19 and TRBJ1-5, the complete variable domain reads DGGITQSPKYLFRKEGQNVTLSCEQNLNHDAMYWYRQDPGQGLRLIYYSQIVNDFQKGDIAEGYSVSREKKESFPLTVTSAQKNPTAFYLCASSIHRTGTGQPQHFGDGTRLSIL.

This clone turned up a few times. CDR3 in DNA: TGTGCCAGCAGTTCGGACAGCACCCCCGGCTACACCTTC. Its translation is CASSSDSTPGYTF. The chain recombines TRBV6-6 with TRBJ1-2; perhaps TRBD1 as D (6 bases). The CDR3 has 13 residues. Germline assignment: CDR1 MNHNY and CDR2 SVGAGI (reference sequence). V was cut by 4 bases and J by 8 bases, with 14 bases left in between.

The J gene is TRBJ1-2, the V gene TRBV7-8; the D gene is possibly TRBD1 (6 bases). This CDR3 is 13 amino acids long. CDR1 SGHVS and CDR2 FQNEAQ come from the germline V gene. The ends were cut back, 2 bases at V and 4 bases at J, with 8 bases in the middle. CDR3 DNA sequence: TGTGCCAGCAGCTTACGGGACACCTATGGCTACACCTTC. Amino acid sequence: CASSLRDTYGYTF.

The CDR3 loop reads CASSGSGGRLGEQFF. CDR3 sequence (DNA): TGTGCCAGCAGCGGATCAGGGGGAAGGTTAGGTGAGCAGTTCTTC. The chain joins TRBV7-2 to TRBJ2-1; 7 bases map to TRBD1. This CDR3 is 15 amino acids long. The germline gives CDR1 SGHTA, CDR2 FQGNSA. Trimming at V came to 5 bases and at J to 9 bases, leaving 13 bases not matched to a gene. Drawing the rest from reference TRBV7-2 and TRBJ2-1, the complete variable domain is GAGVSQSPSNKVTEKGKDVELRCDPISGHTALYWYRQSLGQGLEFLIYFQGNSAPDKSGLPSDRFSAERTGGSVSTLTIQRTQQEDSAVYLCASSGSGGRLGEQFFGPGTRLTVL.

This clone was found a few times. The chain joins TRBV15 to TRBJ2-7; 8 nucleotides line up with TRBD1. CDR1 LNHNV and CDR2 YYDKDF come from the germline V gene (reference sequence). The junction had 10 bases not matched to a gene; V was cut back by 0 bases and J by 9 bases. The CDR3 is made up of 15 amino acids. The CDR3 DNA is TGTGCCACCAGCAGAGATAAAGACAGGGGCTCGAGGCAGTACTTC. Amino acid sequence: CATSRDKDRGSRQYF.

V gene TRBV4-1 combines with J gene TRBJ1-1; weak D call: TRBD1 (6 bases). Germline lookup yields CDR1 MGHRA and CDR2 YSYEKL. The V end lost 3 bases, the J end lost 5 bases, and 19 bases lay between the germline ends. This CDR3 region has 16 residues. CDR3 DNA sequence: TGCGCCAGCAGCCACCCCTTCGGGGGGCGTGTGACTGAAGCTTTCTTT. Encoded protein: CASSHPFGGRVTEAFF.

CDR3 DNA sequence: TGTGCCAGCAGCTTAGGATTCCCTAGGACAGCAGACGAAAAACTGTTTTTT. The encoded protein is CASSLGFPRTADEKLFF. This rearrangement joins TRBV11-2 to TRBJ1-4; a weak D match, TRBD1 (6 bases). Germline CDR1 reads SGHAT; CDR2 reads FQNNGV. V was pared by 1 base and J by 8 bases, with 20 bases between. The CDR3 has 17 residues.

This clone was observed once. The chain carries TRBV19 and TRBJ2-1; 7 bases match TRBD1. Germline loops: CDR1 LNHDA, CDR2 SQIVND (reference sequence). J was trimmed by 4 bases and V by 6 bases; bases with no gene match: 9. The CDR3 runs 15 residues. In DNA, the CDR3 is TGTGCCAGTAGGCAACAGGGGAGTGATTACAATGAGCAGTTCTTC. Encoded protein: CASRQQGSDYNEQFF. The whole variable domain, filled in from reference TRBV19 and TRBJ2-1, reads DGGITQSPKYLFRKEGQNVTLSCEQNLNHDAMYWYRQDPGQGLRLIYYSQIVNDFQKGDIAEGYSVSREKKESFPLTVTSAQKNPTAFYLCASRQQGSDYNEQFFGPGTRLTVL.

The rearrangement links TRBV5-1 to TRBJ2-7, with D unclear. CDR3 length: 14 amino acids. Trimming removed 2 bases at V and 4 bases at J, with 13 bases between. Germline values: CDR1 SGHRS, CDR2 YFSETQ. The CDR3 DNA follows: TGCGCCAGCAGCTTTGGCCCCGCGAGGTACGAGCAGTACTTC. This codes for CASSFGPARYEQYF.

The rearrangement joins TRBV19 to TRBJ2-2; tentative D call: TRBD2 (5 bases). Trimming shortened V by 0 bases and J by 6 bases, and 8 bases separated the two germline ends. Per germline, CDR1 LNHDA and CDR2 SQIVND (reference sequence). The CDR3 has 14 residues. For the CDR3, the DNA is TGTGCCAGTAGTATAGATGAGGGTGCCGGGGAGCTGTTTTTT. Protein: CASSIDEGAGELFF.

The CDR3 is CASSQKGQGDYGYTF. The DNA for the CDR3 is TGTGCCAGCAGCCAAAAGGGACAGGGGGACTATGGCTACACCTTC. The chain joins TRBV4-2 to TRBJ1-2; the match to TRBD1 covers 11 bases. There are 15 residues in the CDR3. Unmatched junction bases numbered 2, after V lost 2 bases and J lost 3 bases. The germline CDR1 and CDR2 sequences are LGHNA and YNFKEQ.

The chain employs TRBV11-1 and TRBJ2-6; TRBD1 matches at 9 bases. Germline V gene sequence: CDR1 SGHAT, CDR2 FQDESV (reference sequence). The CDR3 covers 17 residues. The V gene end was trimmed by 5 bases and the J gene end by 0 bases; junction bases not matched to a gene: 5. For the CDR3, the DNA is TGTGCCAGCAGCCCTGGGACAGGGCCCTCTGGGGCCAACGTCCTGACTTTC. Protein sequence: CASSPGTGPSGANVLTF.

This chain joins TRBV7-8 and TRBJ1-1; tentative D call: TRBD1 (5 bases). Germline-derived CDR1 and CDR2 are SGHVS and FQNEAQ. Trimming shortened V by 0 bases and J by 1 base, and 6 bases separated the two germline ends. The CDR3 spans 14 residues. CDR3 loop: CASSLATANTEAFF. The CDR3 region has the DNA TGTGCCAGCAGCTTAGCGACAGCGAACACTGAAGCTTTCTTT.

This clone was seen more than once but under ten times. V usage is TRBV7-2 and J usage is TRBJ1-4; perhaps TRBD1 as D (5 bases). Germline assignment: CDR1 SGHTA and CDR2 FQGNSA. The CDR3 runs to 16 residues. The ends were cut back, 4 bases at V and 5 bases at J, with 17 bases in the middle. CDR3 amino acids: CASSYEAGRGNEKLFF. The DNA for the CDR3 is TGTGCCAGCAGCTACGAGGCGGGACGCGGAAATGAAAAACTGTTTTTT.

The chain links TRBV6-1 to TRBJ1-2, with 9 bases fitting TRBD1. The trim removed 6 bases at V and 8 bases at J, leaving 4 bases unmatched. The CDR3 consists of 12 residues. Looked up from germline, CDR1 is MNHNS and CDR2 is SASEGT. The CDR3 protein is CASRRQGGGYTF. CDR3 coding DNA: TGTGCCAGCAGGCGACAGGGGGGGGGCTACACCTTC.

This clone was observed a few times. The V gene is TRBV9, the J gene TRBJ2-1; maybe TRBD2 (5 bases). The CDR3 runs to 13 residues. CDR1 and CDR2 from the germline V gene are SGDLS and YYNGEE. Trimming cost V 4 bases and J 6 bases, with 11 bases left between them. The DNA of the CDR3 is TGTGCCAGCAGCAACATAGCGAGCAATGAGCAGTTCTTC. Its translation is CASSNIASNEQFF.

The rearrangement links TRBV9 to TRBJ2-3, with 9 bases matching TRBD1. The CDR3 is made up of 16 amino acids. CDR1 and CDR2 (germline): SGDLS, YYNGEE. V lost 0 bases and J lost 5; bases outside the gene matches: 7. CDR3 sequence: CASSVGGTGFGDTQYF. The CDR3 DNA is TGTGCCAGCAGCGTAGGGGGGACAGGGTTCGGAGATACGCAGTATTTT.

This chain connects TRBV5-5 to TRBJ2-3; TRBD1 agrees at 7 bases. CDR1 is SGHKS and CDR2 is YYEKEE in the germline V gene (reference sequence). The CDR3 sequence is 17 residues long. V trimming: 1 base; J trimming: 2 bases; junction bases outside the gene matches: 10. The CDR3, as DNA: TGTGCCAGCAGCTTGACCCAGACAGGGCCCCTCACAGATACGCAGTATTTT. Its translation is CASSLTQTGPLTDTQYF.